The TCR beta chain described here comes from a study of T cells after yellow fever vaccination. Germline assignment: CDR1 SQVTM and CDR2 ANQGSEA. The CDR3 is 11 residues long. V was cut by 0 bases and J by 4 bases, with 1 base left in between. TCR cDNA was made by 5'RACE template switching, adding a universal primer site and UMIs. TCRdb analysed the 5' RACE reads with MiXCR anew, one entry per CDR3 protein. The data show 65,000 to 90,000 distinct CDR3 sequences, roughly 13% seen once. The clonotype originates from a man younger than 30 who received the YFV17D yellow fever vaccine. The specimen was CD8+ T cells not binding an NS4B(214-222) dextramer, sorted from PBMCs, collected around 3 weeks after the first yellow fever vaccination. The chain links TRBV29-1 to TRBJ1-3; D ambiguous. The CDR3 DNA sequence: TGCAGCGTTGAAGAAGGAAACACCATATATTTT. Translating it yields CSVEEGNTIYF.